This T cell receptor beta chain is drawn from a study of OX40 agonist ivuxolimab in advanced cancers. General study points: The mean number of expanded clones was higher in CD8+ T cells than in CD4+.

Regarding this clone: Antigen unknown.

V lost 6 bases and J 0 bases, leaving 8 bases between the germline ends. The CDR3 runs 13 residues. The V gene's germline CDR1 is MNHEY and CDR2 SVGAGI. The data were produced by immunoSEQ multiplex PCR, yet TCRdb's version contains in-frame clones alone and is incomplete. This table holds about 12,000 clones, around 80% found once. Sample: CD4+ or CD8+ T cells sorted from blood, taken in a trial of the OX40 agonist ivuxolimab. The clonotype comes from an adult with an advanced solid tumor such as melanoma, head and neck, liver or kidney cancer. The genes are TRBV6-5 and TRBJ1-1, with unresolved D. The CDR3 coding sequence is TGTGCCAGCAGCCCACGAATGAACACTGAAGCTTTCTTT. Its translation is CASSPRMNTEAFF.